This is a list of T cell receptor beta chains from one sample in a study of blood T cell repertoires in COVID-19. The protocol was immunoSEQ multiplex PCR, while the TCRdb copy is restricted to in-frame clones and leaves out a portion. Of 250,000 to 350,000 clones in the sample, around 90% are singletons; the top ten hold 0.95% to 1.2%. Sequenced material: PBMCs or T cells enriched from blood (not recorded which). All receptors derive from a woman in her 30s who had recovered from COVID-19. Both conserved end residues are part of each CDR3.

TRBJ1-6,TRBV10-3,CAISAETVFNSPLHF
TRBJ1-1,TRBV12-3/TRBV12-4,CASSAQELTRAFF
TRBJ2-3,TRBV5-1,CASSLDGRVTDTQYF
TRBJ2-1,TRBV9,CASSTSGGAHNEQFF
TRBJ2-5,TRBV5-6,CASSLPAGGRQTQYF
TRBJ2-1,TRBV2,CASSQNEQFF
TRBJ1-5,TRBV2,CASRSGTGSNQPQHF
TRBJ2-5,TRBV2,CASSVMGQGVTTTQYF
TRBJ1-5,TRBV19,CASKKEEGIQPQHF
TRBJ2-3,TRBV6-1,CASSEAYTDTQYF
TRBJ2-2,TRBV7-2,CASSLFWQTQRPGELFF
TRBJ2-1,TRBV6-1,CASSEVAGGSYNEQFF
TRBJ1-5,TRBV4-3,CASSQSGEGQPQHF
TRBJ2-2,TRBV5-1,CASSPRPGREFVGELFF
TRBJ2-1,TRBV7-9,CASSPEGLADEQFF
TRBJ2-5,TRBV5-4,CASSMGASGKQETQYF
TRBJ2-2,TRBV18,CASSTTGGSTGELFF
TRBJ1-2,TRBV6-5,CASSYLQGGASYTF
TRBJ2-4,TRBV25-1,CASSALGGWNIQYF
TRBJ2-1,TRBV6-4,CASSSGTGGNEQFF
TRBJ2-7,TRBV28,CASSLLASGLSYEQYF
TRBJ2-6,TRBV27,CASLPLGGGANVLTF
TRBJ1-1,TRBV5-4,CASSLANRGDTEAFF
TRBJ2-1,TRBV10-3,CAISELGSVREQFF
TRBJ1-6,TRBV28,CASSPGGPIYNSPLHF
TRBJ2-3,TRBV2,CASSDEGDTQYF